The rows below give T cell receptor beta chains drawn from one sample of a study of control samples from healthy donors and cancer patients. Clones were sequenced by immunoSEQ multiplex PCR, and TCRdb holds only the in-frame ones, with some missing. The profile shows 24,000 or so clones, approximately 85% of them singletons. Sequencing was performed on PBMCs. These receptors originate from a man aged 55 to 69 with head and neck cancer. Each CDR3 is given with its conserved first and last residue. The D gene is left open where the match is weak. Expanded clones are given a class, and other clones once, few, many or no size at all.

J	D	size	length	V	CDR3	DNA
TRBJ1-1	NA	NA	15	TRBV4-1	CASSQPDKLSTEAFF	TGCGCCAGCAGCCAACCGGACAAGTTGAGCACTGAAGCTTTCTTT
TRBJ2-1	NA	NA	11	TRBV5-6	CASSLDWREFF	TGTGCCAGCAGCTTGGACTGGCGGGAGTTCTTC
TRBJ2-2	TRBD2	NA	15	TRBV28	CASSLGGGYTGELFF	TGTGCCAGCAGTTTAGGCGGGGGTTACACCGGGGAGCTGTTTTTT
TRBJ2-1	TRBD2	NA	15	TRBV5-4	CASSDGTSGTLGQFF	TGTGCCAGCAGCGACGGGACTAGCGGGACCCTAGGGCAGTTCTTC
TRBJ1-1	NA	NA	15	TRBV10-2	CASSESGTVNTEAFF	TGCGCCAGCAGTGAGTCAGGGACCGTGAACACTGAAGCTTTCTTT
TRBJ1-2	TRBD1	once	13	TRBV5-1	CASSSGTGVGYTF	TGCGCCAGCAGCTCCGGGACAGGCGTTGGCTACACCTTC
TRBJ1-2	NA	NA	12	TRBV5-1	CASSFLSDGYTF	TGCGCCAGCAGCTTCCTTAGTGATGGCTACACCTTC
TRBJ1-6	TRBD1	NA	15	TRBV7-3	CASSSTGQGSSPLHF	TGTGCCAGCAGCTCAACGGGACAGGGGAGCTCACCCCTCCACTTT
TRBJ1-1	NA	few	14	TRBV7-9	CASSPPEPVTEAFF	TGTGCCAGCAGCCCCCCAGAGCCGGTCACTGAAGCTTTCTTT
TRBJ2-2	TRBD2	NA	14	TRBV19	CASSIERGLGELFF	TGTGCCAGTAGTATCGAGCGGGGTCTGGGGGAGCTGTTTTTT
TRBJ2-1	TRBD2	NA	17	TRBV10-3	CAIRERNGLAGYNEQFF	TGTGCCATCAGGGAGCGCAATGGGCTAGCGGGTTACAATGAGCAGTTCTTC
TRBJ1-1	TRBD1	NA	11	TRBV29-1	CSGTGDTEAFF	TGCAGCGGAACAGGGGACACTGAAGCTTTCTTT
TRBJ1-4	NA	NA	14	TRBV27	CASSQQGGREKLFF	TGTGCCAGCAGCCAACAGGGTGGACGCGAAAAACTGTTTTTT
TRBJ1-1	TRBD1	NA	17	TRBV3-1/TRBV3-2	CASSPTMGQKFHTEAFF	TGTGCCAGCAGTCCGACCATGGGACAGAAATTTCACACTGAAGCTTTCTTT
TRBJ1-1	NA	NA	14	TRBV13	CASTEGGKDTEAFF	TGTGCCAGCACGGAGGGGGGTAAGGACACTGAAGCTTTCTTT
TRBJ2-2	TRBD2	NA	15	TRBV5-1	CASSFSGTNTGELFF	TGCGCCAGCAGCTTTAGCGGGACGAACACCGGGGAGCTGTTTTTT
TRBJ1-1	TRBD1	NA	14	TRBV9	CASSVTGESTEAFF	TGTGCCAGCAGCGTCACAGGGGAAAGCACTGAAGCTTTCTTT
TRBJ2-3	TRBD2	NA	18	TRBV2	CASTSSRSGTSGTDTQYF	TGTGCCAGCACCTCATCGCGGTCCGGGACTAGCGGAACAGATACGCAGTATTTT
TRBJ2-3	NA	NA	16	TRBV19	CASSVDEAGSTDTQYF	TGTGCCAGTAGTGTCGACGAGGCGGGGAGCACAGATACGCAGTATTTT
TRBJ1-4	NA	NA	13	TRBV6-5	CASGDTGGEKLFF	TGTGCCAGCGGGGACACCGGCGGGGAAAAACTGTTTTTT
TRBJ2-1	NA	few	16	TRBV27	CASSLSGPRSYNEQFF	TGTGCCAGCAGTTTAAGTGGCCCCCGCTCCTACAATGAGCAGTTCTTC
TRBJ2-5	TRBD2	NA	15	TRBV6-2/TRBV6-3	CASSYVVAGSETQYF	TGTGCCAGCAGTTACGTGGTAGCGGGATCAGAGACCCAGTACTTC
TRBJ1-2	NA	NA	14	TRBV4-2	CASSQDVGGGGYTF	TGTGCCAGCAGCCAAGATGTAGGGGGTGGTGGCTACACCTTC
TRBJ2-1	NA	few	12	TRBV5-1	CASSLLGEEQFF	TGCGCCAGCAGCTTGCTGGGCGAAGAGCAGTTCTTC
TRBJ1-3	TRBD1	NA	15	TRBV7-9	CASSRQGAPGNTIYF	TGTGCCAGCAGCCGACAGGGAGCTCCTGGAAACACCATATATTTT
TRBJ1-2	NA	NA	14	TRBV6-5	CASCASQGAYGYTF	TGTGCCAGCTGCGCGAGCCAAGGTGCCTATGGCTACACCTTC
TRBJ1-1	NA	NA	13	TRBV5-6	CASSFDRSTEAFF	TGTGCCAGCAGCTTTGACCGGTCGACTGAAGCTTTCTTT
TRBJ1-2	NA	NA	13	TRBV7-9	CASSSGMGYGYTF	TGTGCCAGCAGCTCCGGAATGGGCTATGGCTACACCTTC
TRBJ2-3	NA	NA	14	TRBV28	CASRWTADTDTQYF	TGTGCCAGCCGTTGGACAGCCGACACAGATACGCAGTATTTT
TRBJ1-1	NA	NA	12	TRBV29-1	CSAGTLNTEAFF	TGCAGCGCTGGGACCTTGAACACTGAAGCTTTCTTT
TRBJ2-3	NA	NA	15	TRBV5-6	CASSLGDRLKDTQYF	TGTGCCAGCAGCTTAGGAGACAGACTTAAAGATACGCAGTATTTT
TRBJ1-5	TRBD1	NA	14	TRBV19	CASSETGKAQPQHF	TGTGCCAGTAGTGAGACAGGGAAGGCTCAGCCCCAGCATTTT
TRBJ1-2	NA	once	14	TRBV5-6	CASSLRGITGGYTF	TGTGCCAGCAGCTTAAGGGGTATAACAGGTGGCTACACCTTC
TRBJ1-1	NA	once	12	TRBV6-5	CASSRTGGEAFF	TGTGCCAGCAGCCGGACGGGCGGGGAAGCTTTCTTT
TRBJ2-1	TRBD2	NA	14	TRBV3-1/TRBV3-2	CASSPAGGKGEQFF	TGTGCCAGCAGCCCAGCGGGAGGTAAAGGTGAGCAGTTCTTC
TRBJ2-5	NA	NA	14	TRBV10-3	CAISESSNRETQYF	TGTGCCATCAGTGAGTCGAGTAACCGAGAGACCCAGTACTTC
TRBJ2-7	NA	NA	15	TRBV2	CASSEQAAASYEQYF	TGTGCCAGCAGTGAGCAAGCGGCAGCCTCCTACGAGCAGTACTTC
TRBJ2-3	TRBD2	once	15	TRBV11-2	CASSPRLARTDTQYF	TGTGCCAGCAGCCCCCGACTAGCGCGTACAGATACGCAGTATTTT
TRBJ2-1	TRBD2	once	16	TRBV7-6	CASSPLRGGSYNEQFF	TGTGCCAGCAGCCCTCTACGGGGGGGCTCCTACAATGAGCAGTTCTTC
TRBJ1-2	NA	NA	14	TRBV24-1	CATSDSDSAGGYTF	TGTGCCACCAGTGACTCGGACTCGGCAGGGGGCTACACCTTC
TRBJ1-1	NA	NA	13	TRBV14	CASSHGPKIEAFF	TGTGCCAGCAGCCACGGCCCGAAGATTGAAGCTTTCTTT
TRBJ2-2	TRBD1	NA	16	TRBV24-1	CATSDSGTGRGGELFF	TGTGCCACCAGTGATTCGGGGACAGGGAGGGGCGGGGAGCTGTTTTTT
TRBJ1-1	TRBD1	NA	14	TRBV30	CAWSPGQKNTEAFF	TGTGCCTGGAGTCCGGGACAGAAGAACACTGAAGCTTTCTTT
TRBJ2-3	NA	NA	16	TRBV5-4	CASSLSAGLALGTQYF	TGTGCCAGCAGCTTGTCCGCTGGTTTGGCCCTCGGGACGCAGTATTTT
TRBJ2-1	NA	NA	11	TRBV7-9	CASSSDGEQFF	TGTGCCAGCAGCTCCGACGGTGAGCAGTTCTTC
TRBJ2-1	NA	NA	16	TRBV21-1	CASSLRLTPPHNEQFF	TGTGCCAGCAGCCTTCGACTTACCCCCCCCCACAATGAGCAGTTCTTC
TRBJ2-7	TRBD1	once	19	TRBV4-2	CASSPVLPGQGARSYEQYF	TGTGCCAGCAGCCCAGTCCTACCGGGACAGGGGGCGCGGTCCTACGAGCAGTACTTC
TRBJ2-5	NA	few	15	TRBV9	CASSVGGTPQETQYF	TGTGCCAGCAGCGTAGGCGGGACCCCCCAAGAGACCCAGTACTTC
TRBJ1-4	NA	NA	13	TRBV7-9	CASSLGATEKLFF	TGTGCCAGCAGCTTGGGGGCAACGGAAAAACTGTTTTTT
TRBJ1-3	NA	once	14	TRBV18	CASSRTLLGNTIYF	TGTGCCAGCTCGCGGACCCTACTCGGAAACACCATATATTTT
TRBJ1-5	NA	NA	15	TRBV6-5	CASRRGTEGNQPQHF	TGTGCCAGCAGGCGCGGGACGGAGGGCAATCAGCCCCAGCATTTT
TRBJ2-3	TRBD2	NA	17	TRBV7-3	CASSLGASGSFPDTQYF	TGTGCCAGCAGCTTAGGGGCTAGCGGGAGTTTTCCAGATACGCAGTATTTT
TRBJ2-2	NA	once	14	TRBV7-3	CASSKGQNTGELFF	TGTGCCAGCAGCAAGGGACAGAACACCGGGGAGCTGTTTTTT